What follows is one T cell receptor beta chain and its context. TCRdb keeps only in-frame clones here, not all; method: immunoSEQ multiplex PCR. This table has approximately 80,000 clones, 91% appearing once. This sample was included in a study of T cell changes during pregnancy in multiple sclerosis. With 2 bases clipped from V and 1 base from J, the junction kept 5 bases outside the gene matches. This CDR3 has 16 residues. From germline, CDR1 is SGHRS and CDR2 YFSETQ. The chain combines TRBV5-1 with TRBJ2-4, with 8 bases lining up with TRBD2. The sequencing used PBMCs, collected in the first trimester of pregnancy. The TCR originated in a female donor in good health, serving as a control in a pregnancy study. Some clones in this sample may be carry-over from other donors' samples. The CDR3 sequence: CASSFGGGLAKNIQYF. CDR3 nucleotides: TGCGCCAGCAGCTTTGGCGGGGGGTTGGCCAAAAACATTCAGTACTTC.